This TCR beta chain was documented in a study of T cells after yellow fever vaccination. In the study overall: Fractions of limited cellularity were prepared by means of SMART-Seq v4 Ultra Low Input.

TCRdb reanalysed the 5' RACE reads using MiXCR and keeps one entry per CDR3 protein. The sample carries over 20,000 distinct CDR3 sequences, about 5.5% recorded once. Findings and limits, study-wide: It was a small share of clonotypes that appeared in both CD4 and CD8 compartments. FACS-sorted repertoires could harbor abundant contaminating bulk-population clonotypes.

Germline CDR1 and CDR2: MDHEN and SYDVKM. This CDR3 region has 14 residues. With V trimmed by 6 bases and J by 8 bases, 6 bases remained unmatched. As to this clonotype: A much larger clone lies one base from this, so it may be a read error.

The chain joins TRBV28 to TRBJ2-2; 10 positions agree with TRBD1. This specimen consisted of PBMCs, either bulk or a sorted T-cell subset (CD4+, CD8+, memory, or dextramer-sorted; not recorded which), obtained 15 days after the yellow fever booster vaccination. The receptor was derived from a man aged 30 to 45 who received the YFV17D yellow fever vaccine. CDR3 sequence (DNA): TGTGCCAGCAGGTTGACAGGGGGCAAAGGGGAGCTGTTTTTT. It translates to CASRLTGGKGELFF.